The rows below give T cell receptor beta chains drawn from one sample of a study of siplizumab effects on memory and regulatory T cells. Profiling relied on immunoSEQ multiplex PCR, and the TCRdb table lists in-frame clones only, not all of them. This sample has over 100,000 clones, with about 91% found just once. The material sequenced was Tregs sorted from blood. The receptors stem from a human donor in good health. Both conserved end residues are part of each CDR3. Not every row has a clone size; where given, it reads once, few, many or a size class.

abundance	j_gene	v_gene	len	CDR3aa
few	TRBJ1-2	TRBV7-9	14	CASSWGQGDSGYTF
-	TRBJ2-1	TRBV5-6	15	CASSLLETRYNEQFF
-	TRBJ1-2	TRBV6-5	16	CASSYQATGANYGYTF
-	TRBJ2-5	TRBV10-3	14	CATAGTGNIETQYF
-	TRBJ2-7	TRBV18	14	CASSVGADAYEQYF
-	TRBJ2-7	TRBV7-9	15	CASSLGGMSFNEQYF
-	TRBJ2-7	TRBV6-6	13	CASRAQGRSEQYF
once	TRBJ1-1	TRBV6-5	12	CASSYQNTEAFF
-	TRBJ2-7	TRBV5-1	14	CASSFAGLAYEQYF
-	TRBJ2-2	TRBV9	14	CASSVSGNTGELFF
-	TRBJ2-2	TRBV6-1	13	CASSDFWTGELFF
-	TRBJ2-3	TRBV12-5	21	CASGLVLRTGSLGRVDDTQYF
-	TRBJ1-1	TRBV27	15	CASSLAGPRNTEAFF
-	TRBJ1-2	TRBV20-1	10	CSAVKNGYTF
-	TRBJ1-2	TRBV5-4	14	CASSFLTGQDGYTF
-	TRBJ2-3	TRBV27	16	CASSLSGQGIADTQYF
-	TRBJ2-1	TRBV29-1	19	CSVGVNPGTSGSFDNEQFF
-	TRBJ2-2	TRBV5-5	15	CASSLGQGYTGELFF
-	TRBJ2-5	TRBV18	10	CASSQETQYF
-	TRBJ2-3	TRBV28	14	CASSFDSRTDTQYF
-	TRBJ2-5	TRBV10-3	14	CAISESGYQETQYF
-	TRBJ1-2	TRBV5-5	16	CASSLGLSFINYGYTF
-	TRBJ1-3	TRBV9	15	CASSLTGRSGNTIYF
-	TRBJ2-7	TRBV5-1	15	CASSLTSGTAYEQYF
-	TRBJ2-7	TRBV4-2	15	CASSQDWTATYEQYF
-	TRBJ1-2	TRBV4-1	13	CASSQDRGYGYTF
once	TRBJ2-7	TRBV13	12	CASRVYPYEQYF
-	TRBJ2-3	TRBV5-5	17	CASSLKGAGLSTDTQYF
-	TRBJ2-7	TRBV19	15	CASSIRGAISYEQYF
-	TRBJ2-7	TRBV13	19	CASSLASGTGRFSTYEQYF
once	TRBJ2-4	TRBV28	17	CASFPGTGELAKNIQYF
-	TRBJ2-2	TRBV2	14	CASNLAGYTGELFF
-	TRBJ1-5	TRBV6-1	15	CASSATYLSNQPQHF
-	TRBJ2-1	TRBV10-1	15	CASSDGQGLHNEQFF
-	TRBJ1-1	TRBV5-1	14	CASSLQGIGTEAFF
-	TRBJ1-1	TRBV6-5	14	CASSAQGWNTEAFF
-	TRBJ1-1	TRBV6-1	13	CASSALMNTEAFF
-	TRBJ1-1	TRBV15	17	CATSRDLAGGWGTEAFF
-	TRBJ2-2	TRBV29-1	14	CSAAGTGPTGELFF
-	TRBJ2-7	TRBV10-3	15	CAIRDPGTLSYEQYF
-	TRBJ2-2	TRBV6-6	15	CASTRDRGDPGELFF
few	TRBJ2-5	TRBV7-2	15	CASSLIPYFQETQYF
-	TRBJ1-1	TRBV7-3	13	CASSSDRNTEAFF
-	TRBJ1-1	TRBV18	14	CASSQGAWNTEAFF
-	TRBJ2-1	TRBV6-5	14	CASGTSGTDNEQFF
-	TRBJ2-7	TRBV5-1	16	CASSSGLAGARYEQYF
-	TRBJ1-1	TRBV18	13	CASSPGLNTEAFF
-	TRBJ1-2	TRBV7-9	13	CASSGYRVIGYTF
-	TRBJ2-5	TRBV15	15	CATSGDPEGRTTQYF
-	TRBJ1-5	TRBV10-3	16	CAISERGHDSNQPQHF
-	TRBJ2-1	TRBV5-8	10	CASGRWVEFF